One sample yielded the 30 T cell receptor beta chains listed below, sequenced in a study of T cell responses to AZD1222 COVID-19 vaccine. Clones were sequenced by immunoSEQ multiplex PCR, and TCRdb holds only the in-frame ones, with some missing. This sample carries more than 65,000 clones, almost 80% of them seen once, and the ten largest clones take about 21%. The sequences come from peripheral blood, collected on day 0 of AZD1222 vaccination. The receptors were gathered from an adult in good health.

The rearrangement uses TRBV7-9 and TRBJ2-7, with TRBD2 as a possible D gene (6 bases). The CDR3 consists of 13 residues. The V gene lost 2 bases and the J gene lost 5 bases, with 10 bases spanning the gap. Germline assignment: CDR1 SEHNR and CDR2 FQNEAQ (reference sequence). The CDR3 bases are TGTGCCAGCAGCTTATCTGGCGGGAACGAGCAGTACTTC. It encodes CASSLSGGNEQYF.

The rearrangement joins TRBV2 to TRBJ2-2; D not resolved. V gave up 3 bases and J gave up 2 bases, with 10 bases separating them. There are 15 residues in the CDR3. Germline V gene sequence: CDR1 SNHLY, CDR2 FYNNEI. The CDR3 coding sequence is TGTGCCAGCAGTGATGAGGCTAGAAACACCGGGGAGCTGTTTTTT. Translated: CASSDEARNTGELFF.

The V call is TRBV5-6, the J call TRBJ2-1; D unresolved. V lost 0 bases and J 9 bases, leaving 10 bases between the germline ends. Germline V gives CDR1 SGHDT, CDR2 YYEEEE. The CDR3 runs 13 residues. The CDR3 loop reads CASSLGAFREQFF. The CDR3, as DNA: TGTGCCAGCAGCTTGGGCGCGTTCCGTGAGCAGTTCTTC.

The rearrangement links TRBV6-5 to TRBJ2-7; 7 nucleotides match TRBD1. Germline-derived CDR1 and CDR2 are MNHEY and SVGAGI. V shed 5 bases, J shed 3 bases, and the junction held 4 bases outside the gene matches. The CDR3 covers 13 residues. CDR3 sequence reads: CASSQPGGYEQYF. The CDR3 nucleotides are TGTGCCAGCAGTCAACCAGGGGGCTACGAGCAGTACTTC.

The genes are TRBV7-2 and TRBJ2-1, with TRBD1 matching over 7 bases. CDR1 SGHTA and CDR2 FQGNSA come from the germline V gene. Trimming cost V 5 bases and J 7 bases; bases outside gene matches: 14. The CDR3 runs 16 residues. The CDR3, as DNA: TGTGCCAGCAGCCCCCGAGGGGGCGCCCTGGGGAATGAGCAGTTCTTC. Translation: CASSPRGGALGNEQFF.

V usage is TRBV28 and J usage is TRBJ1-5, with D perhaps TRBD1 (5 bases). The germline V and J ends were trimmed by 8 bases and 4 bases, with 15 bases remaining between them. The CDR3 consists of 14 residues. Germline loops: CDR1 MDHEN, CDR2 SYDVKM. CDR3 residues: CASSTLGGNQPQHF. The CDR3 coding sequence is TGTGCCAGCTCGACCCTGGGGGGAAATCAGCCCCAGCATTTT.

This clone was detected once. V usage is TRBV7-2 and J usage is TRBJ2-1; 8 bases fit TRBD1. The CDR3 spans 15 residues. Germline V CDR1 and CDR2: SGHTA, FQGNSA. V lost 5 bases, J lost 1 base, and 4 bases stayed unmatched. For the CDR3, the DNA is TGTGCCAGCAGCCAAACAGGGGGGTCCTACAATGAGCAGTTCTTC. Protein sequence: CASSQTGGSYNEQFF.

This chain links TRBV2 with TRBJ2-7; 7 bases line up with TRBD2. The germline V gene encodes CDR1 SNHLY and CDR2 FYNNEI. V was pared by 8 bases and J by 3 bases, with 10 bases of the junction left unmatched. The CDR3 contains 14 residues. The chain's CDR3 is CASQSAGLSYEQYF. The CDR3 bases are TGTGCCAGCCAATCAGCGGGACTCAGCTACGAGCAGTACTTC.

The CDR3 spells CSVGGGPNEKLFF. In nucleotides, the CDR3 is TGCAGCGTTGGGGGTGGCCCTAATGAAAAACTGTTTTTT. This chain connects TRBV29-1 to TRBJ1-4; D not resolved. V was cut by 4 bases and J by 3 bases, with 9 bases left in between. CDR1 is SQVTM and CDR2 is ANQGSEA in the germline V gene. This CDR3 comprises 13 residues.

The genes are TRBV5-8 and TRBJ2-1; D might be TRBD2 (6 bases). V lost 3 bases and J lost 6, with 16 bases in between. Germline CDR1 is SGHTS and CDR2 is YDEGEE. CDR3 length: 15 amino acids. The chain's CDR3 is CASSSGTRQTNEQFF. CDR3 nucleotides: TGTGCCAGCAGCTCTGGGACTCGTCAGACCAATGAGCAGTTCTTC.

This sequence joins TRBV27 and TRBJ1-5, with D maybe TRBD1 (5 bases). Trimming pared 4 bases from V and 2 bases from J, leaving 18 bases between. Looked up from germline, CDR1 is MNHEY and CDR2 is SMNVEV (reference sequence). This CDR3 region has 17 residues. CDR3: CASSSRPGGGGNQPQHF. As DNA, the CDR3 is TGTGCCAGCAGTTCCCGGCCCGGGGGAGGGGGCAATCAGCCCCAGCATTTT.

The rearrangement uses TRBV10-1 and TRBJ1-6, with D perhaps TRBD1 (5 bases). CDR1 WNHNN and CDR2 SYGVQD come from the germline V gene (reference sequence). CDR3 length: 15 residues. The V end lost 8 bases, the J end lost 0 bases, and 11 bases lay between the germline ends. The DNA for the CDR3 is TGCGCCAGCTCGGCAGGGAGCTCCTATAATTCACCCCTCCACTTT. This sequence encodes CASSAGSSYNSPLHF.

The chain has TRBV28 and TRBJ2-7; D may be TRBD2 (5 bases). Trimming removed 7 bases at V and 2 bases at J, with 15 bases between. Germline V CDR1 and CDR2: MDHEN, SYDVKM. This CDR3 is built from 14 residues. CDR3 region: CASKTHHGTYEQYF. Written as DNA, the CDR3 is TGTGCCAGCAAAACCCACCACGGGACCTACGAGCAGTACTTC.

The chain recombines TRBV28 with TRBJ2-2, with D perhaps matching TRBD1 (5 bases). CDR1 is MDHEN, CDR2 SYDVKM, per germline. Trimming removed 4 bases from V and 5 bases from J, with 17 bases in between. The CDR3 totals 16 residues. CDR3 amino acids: CASSSEGAPRTGELFF. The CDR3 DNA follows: TGTGCCAGCAGTTCGGAAGGGGCGCCGCGAACCGGGGAGCTGTTTTTT.

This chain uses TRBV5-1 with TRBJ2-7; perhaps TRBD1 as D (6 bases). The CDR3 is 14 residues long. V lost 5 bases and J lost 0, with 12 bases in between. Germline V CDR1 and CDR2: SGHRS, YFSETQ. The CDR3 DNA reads TGCGCCAGCAGACCACAGGGCAGCTCCTACGAGCAGTACTTC. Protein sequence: CASRPQGSSYEQYF.

The CDR3 loop reads CASSILGLGGSTDTQYF. DNA for the CDR3: TGTGCCAGCAGCATTTTGGGGTTGGGCGGAAGCACAGATACGCAGTATTTT. The chain uses TRBV28 and TRBJ2-3; D ambiguous. From germline, CDR1 is MDHEN and CDR2 SYDVKM. The CDR3 contains 17 residues. Trimming left V 6 bases short and J 0 bases short, with 19 bases between.

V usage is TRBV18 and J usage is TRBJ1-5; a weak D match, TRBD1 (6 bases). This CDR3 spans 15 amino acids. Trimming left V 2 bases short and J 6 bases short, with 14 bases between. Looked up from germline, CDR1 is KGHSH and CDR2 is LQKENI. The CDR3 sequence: CASSPGAGAGQPQHF. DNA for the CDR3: TGTGCCAGCTCACCAGGAGCGGGGGCGGGTCAGCCCCAGCATTTT.

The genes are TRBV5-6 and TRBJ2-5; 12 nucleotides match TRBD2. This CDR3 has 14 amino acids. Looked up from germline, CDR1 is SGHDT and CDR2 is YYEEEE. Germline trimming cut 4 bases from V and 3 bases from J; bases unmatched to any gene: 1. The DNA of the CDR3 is TGTGCCAGCAGCCCTAGCGGGAGGGAAGAGACCCAGTACTTC. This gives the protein CASSPSGREETQYF.

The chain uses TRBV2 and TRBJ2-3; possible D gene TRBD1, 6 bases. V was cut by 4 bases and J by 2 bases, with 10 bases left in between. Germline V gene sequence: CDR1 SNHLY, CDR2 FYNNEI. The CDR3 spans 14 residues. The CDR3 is CASSAQGLTDTQYF. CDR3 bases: TGTGCCAGCAGTGCACAGGGTCTCACAGATACGCAGTATTTT. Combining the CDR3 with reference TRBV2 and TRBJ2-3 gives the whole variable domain EPEVTQTPSHQVTQMGQEVILRCVPISNHLYFYWYRQILGQKVEFLVSFYNNEISEKSEIFDDQFSVERPDGSNFTLKIRSTKLEDSAMYFCASSAQGLTDTQYFGPGTRLTVL.

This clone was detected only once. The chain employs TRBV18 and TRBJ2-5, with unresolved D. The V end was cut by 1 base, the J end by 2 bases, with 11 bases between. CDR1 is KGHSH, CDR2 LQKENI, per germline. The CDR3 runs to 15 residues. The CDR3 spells CASSPRSGNQETQYF. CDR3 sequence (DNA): TGTGCCAGCTCACCACGGTCTGGAAATCAAGAGACCCAGTACTTC.

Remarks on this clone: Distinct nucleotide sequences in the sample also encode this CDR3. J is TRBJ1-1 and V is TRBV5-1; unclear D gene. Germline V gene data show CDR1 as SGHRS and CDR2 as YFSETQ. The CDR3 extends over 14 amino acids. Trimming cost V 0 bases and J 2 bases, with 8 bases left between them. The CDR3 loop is CASSLDRANTEAFF. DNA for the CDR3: TGCGCCAGCAGCTTGGACAGAGCTAACACTGAAGCTTTCTTT.

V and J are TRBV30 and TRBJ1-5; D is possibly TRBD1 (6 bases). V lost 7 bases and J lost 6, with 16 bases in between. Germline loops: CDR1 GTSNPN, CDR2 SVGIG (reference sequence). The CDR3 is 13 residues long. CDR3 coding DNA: TGTGCCTTAGACGCGGGGGGCGGTCAGCCCCAGCATTTT. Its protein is CALDAGGGQPQHF.

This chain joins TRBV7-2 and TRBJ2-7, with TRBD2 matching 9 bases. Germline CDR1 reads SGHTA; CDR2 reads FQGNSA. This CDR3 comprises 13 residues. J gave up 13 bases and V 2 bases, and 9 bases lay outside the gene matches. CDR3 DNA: TGTGCCAGCAGCTTACGTTTAGCGGGAGTTTTATACTTC. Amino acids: CASSLRLAGVLYF.

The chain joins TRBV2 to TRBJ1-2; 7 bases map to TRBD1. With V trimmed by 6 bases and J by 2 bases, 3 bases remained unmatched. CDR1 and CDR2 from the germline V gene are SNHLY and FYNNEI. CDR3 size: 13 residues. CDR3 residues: CASSGTVNYGYTF. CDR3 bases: TGTGCCAGCAGCGGGACAGTGAACTATGGCTACACCTTC.

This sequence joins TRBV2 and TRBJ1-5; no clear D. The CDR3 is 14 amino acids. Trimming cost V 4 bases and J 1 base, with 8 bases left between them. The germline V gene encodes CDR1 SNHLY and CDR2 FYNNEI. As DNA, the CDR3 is TGTGCCAGCAGTGTACTCCGGAGCAATCAGCCCCAGCATTTT. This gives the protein CASSVLRSNQPQHF.

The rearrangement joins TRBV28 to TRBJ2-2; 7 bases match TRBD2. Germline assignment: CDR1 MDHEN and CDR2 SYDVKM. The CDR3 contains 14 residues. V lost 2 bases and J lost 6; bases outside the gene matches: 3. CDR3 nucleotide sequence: TGTGCCAGCAGTTTAGCGGGAGCAGCCGGGGAGCTGTTTTTT. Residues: CASSLAGAAGELFF.

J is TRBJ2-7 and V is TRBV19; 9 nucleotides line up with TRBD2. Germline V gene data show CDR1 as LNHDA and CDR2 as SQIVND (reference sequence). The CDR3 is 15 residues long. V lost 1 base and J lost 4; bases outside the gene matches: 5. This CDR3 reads CASSIGSGSFYEQYF. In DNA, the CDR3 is TGTGCCAGTAGTATAGGTAGCGGGAGTTTTTACGAGCAGTACTTC.

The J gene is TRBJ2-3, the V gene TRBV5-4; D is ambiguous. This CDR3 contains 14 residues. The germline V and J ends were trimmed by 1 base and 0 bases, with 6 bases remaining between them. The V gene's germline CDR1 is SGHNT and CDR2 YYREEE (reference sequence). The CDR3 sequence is CASSLTASTDTQYF. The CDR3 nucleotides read TGTGCCAGCAGCTTGACTGCTAGCACAGATACGCAGTATTTT.

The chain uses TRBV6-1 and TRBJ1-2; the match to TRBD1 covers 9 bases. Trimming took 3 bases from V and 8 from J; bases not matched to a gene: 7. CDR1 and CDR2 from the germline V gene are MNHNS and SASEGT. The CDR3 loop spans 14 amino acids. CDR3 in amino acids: CASSERTGERGYTF. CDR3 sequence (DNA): TGTGCCAGCAGTGAGCGGACAGGGGAGAGAGGCTACACCTTC.

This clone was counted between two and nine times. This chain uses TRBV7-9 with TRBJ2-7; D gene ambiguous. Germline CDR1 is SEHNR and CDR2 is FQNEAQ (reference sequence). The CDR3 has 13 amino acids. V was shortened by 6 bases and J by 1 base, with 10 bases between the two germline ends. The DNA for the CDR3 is TGTGCCAGCAGGGCTCAAAATTCCTACGAGCAGTACTTC. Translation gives CASRAQNSYEQYF.